Below, 15 T cell receptor beta chains from the same sample are listed, as sequenced in a study of human T cells and chemical hapten exposure. The authors' total RNA extraction used unfractionated whole blood. TCRdb ran MiXCR on the 5' RACE reads and lists one entry per CDR3 protein. The data contain some 150,000 distinct CDR3 sequences, 4.1% of them singletons. The receptors shown here come from a female donor in good health.

In its sample, this clonotype was seen many times. The rearrangement links TRBV4-3 to TRBJ2-3; D is unresolved. The germline V gene encodes CDR1 LGHNA and CDR2 YSLEER. The V end lost 0 bases, the J end lost 3 bases, and 7 bases lay between the germline ends. This CDR3 is 14 amino acids long. CDR3 sequence reads: CASSQDSVTDTQYF. Here the CDR3 DNA reads TGCGCCAGCAGCCAAGATTCGGTGACAGATACGCAGTATTTT.

In this sample, this clonotype turned up many times. J is TRBJ2-7 and V is TRBV20-1; weak D call: TRBD2 (5 bases). CDR1 is DFQATT, CDR2 SNEGSKA, per germline (reference sequence). With 6 bases removed from V and 0 bases from J, the gap between germline ends came to 9 bases. The CDR3 is 12 amino acids. The CDR3 bases are TGCAGTGCAGGGCGGGCCTCCTACGAGCAGTACTTC. It encodes CSAGRASYEQYF.

J is TRBJ2-7 and V is TRBV28, with TRBD1 identical over 7 bases. This CDR3 is built from 14 residues. CDR1 is MDHEN, CDR2 SYDVKM, per germline. Losses at the gene ends were 8 bases for V and 4 bases for J; bases not matched to a gene: 11. The CDR3 spells CASGVPGQHYEQYF. The CDR3 bases are TGTGCCAGCGGCGTTCCGGGACAGCATTACGAGCAGTACTTC. Variable domain in full (rest from reference TRBV28 and TRBJ2-7): DVKVTQSSRYLVKRTGEKVFLECVQDMDHENMFWYRQDPGLGLRLIYFSYDVKMKEKGDIPEGYSVSREKKERFSLILESASTNQTSMYLCASGVPGQHYEQYFGPGTRLTVT.

This clonotype was seen a handful of times. V and J are TRBV3-1 and TRBJ2-7; the match to TRBD1 covers 9 bases. The V and J ends lost 4 bases and 3 bases, in that order; junction bases with no gene match: 4. The CDR3 spans 14 residues. The germline V gene has CDR1 LGHDT and CDR2 YNNKEL (reference sequence). The CDR3: CASSPGTGLYEQYF. The CDR3 DNA reads TGTGCCAGCAGCCCCGGGACAGGGCTCTACGAGCAGTACTTC.

This clonotype was observed at least ten times. The chain recombines TRBV12-3 or TRBV12-4 with TRBJ1-2; D not certain. This CDR3 is built from 13 residues. Trimming took off 7 bases at V and 5 bases at J, with 14 bases between the two ends. The DNA for the CDR3 is TGTGCCAGCACCCCAGGCGCCGAATATGGCTACACCTTC. It codes for CASTPGAEYGYTF.

There are many counts of this clonotype. The genes are TRBV15 and TRBJ2-1, with D possibly matching TRBD1 (5 bases). The germline V and J ends were trimmed by 1 base and 7 bases, with 8 bases remaining between them. CDR1 and CDR2 (germline): LNHNV, YYDKDF (reference sequence). The CDR3 runs to 13 residues. CDR3 in amino acids: CATSRGQRNEQFF. DNA for the CDR3: TGTGCCACCAGCAGAGGACAGCGAAATGAGCAGTTCTTC.

Ten or more counts support this clonotype. The chain recombines TRBV5-1 with TRBJ1-2; possible D gene TRBD1, 6 bases. Trimming pared 4 bases from V and 1 base from J, leaving 17 bases between. This CDR3 has 16 amino acids. Germline CDR1 SGHRS, CDR2 YFSETQ. The CDR3 DNA follows: TGCGCCAGCAGCCCTTACGGGGGGGCGGATAACTATGGCTACACCTTC. Protein sequence: CASSPYGGADNYGYTF.

This clonotype appeared many times. The chain combines TRBV12-3 or TRBV12-4 with TRBJ1-2; D is possibly TRBD1 (6 bases). The CDR3 consists of 15 residues. V lost 2 bases and J lost 3, with 13 bases in between. The CDR3 nucleotides read TGTGCCAGCAGTTTATATCCTCCAGGGGACTATGGCTACACCTTC. This sequence encodes CASSLYPPGDYGYTF.

At least ten counts were recorded for this clonotype. The rearrangement uses TRBV5-1 and TRBJ1-5; possibly TRBD1 for D (6 bases). The CDR3 contains 16 residues. CDR1 and CDR2 from the germline V gene are SGHRS and YFSETQ. V shed 0 bases and J shed 7 bases, with 17 bases lying between them. The CDR3 spells CASSLDRQGSGQPQHF. CDR3 coding DNA: TGCGCCAGCAGCTTGGATCGCCAGGGGAGTGGACAGCCCCAGCATTTT.

This clonotype has ten or more counts. The chain combines TRBV29-1 with TRBJ2-3; D might be TRBD1 (6 bases). The CDR3 is made up of 18 amino acids. The germline V and J ends were trimmed by 4 bases and 0 bases, with 23 bases remaining between them. Germline-derived CDR1 and CDR2 are SQVTM and ANQGSEA. CDR3 protein: CSVGAVGTSGASTDTQYF. Written as DNA, the CDR3 is TGCAGCGTTGGGGCGGTTGGGACCTCAGGGGCAAGCACAGATACGCAGTATTTT.

Ten or more counts support this clonotype. The CDR3 DNA sequence: TGCAGTGCTAGAGAACCCCCCCTCCACTTT. This codes for CSAREPPLHF. The V gene is TRBV20-1, the J gene TRBJ1-6; D not resolved. This CDR3 is 10 amino acids long. Germline V gene lookup returns CDR1 DFQATT and CDR2 SNEGSKA (reference sequence). Trimming stripped 0 bases from V and 13 bases from J, with 4 bases between.

This clonotype has at least ten counts. V and J are TRBV12-3 or TRBV12-4 and TRBJ2-2, with D unresolved. The CDR3 is 14 amino acids. The ends were cut back, 6 bases at V and 7 bases at J, with 15 bases in the middle. For the CDR3, the DNA is TGTGCCAGCAGCCCAGAAAGTTGGGTCGGGGAGCTGTTTTTT. Its translation is CASSPESWVGELFF.

This clonotype has ten or more counts. The V gene is TRBV7-2, the J gene TRBJ2-1; 10 bases map to TRBD1. The CDR3 is 16 residues long. The trim removed 4 bases at V and 8 bases at J, leaving 11 bases unmatched. Germline values: CDR1 SGHTA, CDR2 FQGNSA. In nucleotides, the CDR3 is TGTGCCAGCAGCTCGCTGGGACAGGGGATTCTGGATGAGCAGTTCTTC. This gives the protein CASSSLGQGILDEQFF.

This chain joins TRBV9 and TRBJ2-7; TRBD1 matches 7 bases. Trimming removed 0 bases from V and 6 bases from J; junction bases left unmatched: 9. Germline assignment: CDR1 SGDLS and CDR2 YYNGEE. The length of the CDR3 is 15 residues. CDR3 nucleotide sequence: TGTGCCAGCAGCGTAGAGGATTCAGGGGGTGTCGAGCAGTACTTC. Amino acids: CASSVEDSGGVEQYF.

This clonotype occurred many times. V is TRBV28 and J is TRBJ1-6; D remains unclear. This CDR3 comprises 15 residues. Per the germline V gene, CDR1 is MDHEN and CDR2 is SYDVKM. V lost 5 bases and J 8 bases, leaving 16 bases between the germline ends. CDR3 amino acids: CASSTQTVGDSPLHF. The CDR3 DNA sequence: TGTGCCAGCAGTACCCAGACTGTGGGTGATTCACCCCTCCACTTT.